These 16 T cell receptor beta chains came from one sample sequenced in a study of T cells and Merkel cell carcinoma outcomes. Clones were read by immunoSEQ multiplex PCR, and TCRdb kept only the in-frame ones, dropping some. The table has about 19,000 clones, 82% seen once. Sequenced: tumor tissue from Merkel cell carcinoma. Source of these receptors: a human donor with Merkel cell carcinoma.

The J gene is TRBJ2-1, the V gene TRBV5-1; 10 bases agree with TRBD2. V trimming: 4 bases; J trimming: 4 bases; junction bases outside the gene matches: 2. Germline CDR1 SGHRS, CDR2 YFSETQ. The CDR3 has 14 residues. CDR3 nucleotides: TGCGCCAGCAGCACGGGACTAGCGTACAATGAGCAGTTCTTC. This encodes CASSTGLAYNEQFF. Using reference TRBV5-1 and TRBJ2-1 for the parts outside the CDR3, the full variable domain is KAGVTQTPRYLIKTRGQQVTLSCSPISGHRSVSWYQQTPGQGLQFLFEYFSETQRNKGNFPGRFSGRQFSNSRSEMNVSTLELGDSALYLCASSTGLAYNEQFFGPGTRLTVL.

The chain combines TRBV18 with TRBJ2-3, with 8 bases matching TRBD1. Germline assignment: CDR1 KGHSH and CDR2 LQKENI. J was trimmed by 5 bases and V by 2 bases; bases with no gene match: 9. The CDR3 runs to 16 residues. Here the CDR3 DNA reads TGTGCCAGCTCACCAAAAGGACAGGGTCTAGTAGATACGCAGTATTTT. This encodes CASSPKGQGLVDTQYF.

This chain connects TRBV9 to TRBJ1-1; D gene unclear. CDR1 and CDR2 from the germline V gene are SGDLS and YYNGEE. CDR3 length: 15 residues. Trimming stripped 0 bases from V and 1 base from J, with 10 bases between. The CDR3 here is CASSVGGYENTEAFF. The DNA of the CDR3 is TGTGCCAGCAGCGTAGGAGGTTATGAGAACACTGAAGCTTTCTTT.

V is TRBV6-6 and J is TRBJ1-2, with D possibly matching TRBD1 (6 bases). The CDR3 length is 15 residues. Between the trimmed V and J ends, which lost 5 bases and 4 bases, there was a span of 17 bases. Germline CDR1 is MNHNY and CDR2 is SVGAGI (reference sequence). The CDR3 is CASSQGTRGLYGYTF. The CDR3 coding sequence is TGTGCCAGCAGTCAAGGGACCAGGGGTCTCTATGGCTACACCTTC.

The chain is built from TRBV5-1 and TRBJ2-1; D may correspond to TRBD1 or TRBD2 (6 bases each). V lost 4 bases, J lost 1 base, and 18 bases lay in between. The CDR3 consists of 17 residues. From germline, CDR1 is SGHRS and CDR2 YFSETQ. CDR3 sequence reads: CASSGERGETSYNEQFF. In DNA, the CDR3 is TGCGCCAGCAGCGGCGAGAGGGGGGAGACTTCCTACAATGAGCAGTTCTTC.

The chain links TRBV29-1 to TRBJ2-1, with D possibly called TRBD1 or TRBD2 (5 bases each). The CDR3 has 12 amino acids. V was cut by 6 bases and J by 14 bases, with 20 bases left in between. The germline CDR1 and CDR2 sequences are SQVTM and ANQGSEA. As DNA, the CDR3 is TGCAGCGTACCAGCCCTAACAGAGGGGAAGTTCTTC. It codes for CSVPALTEGKFF.

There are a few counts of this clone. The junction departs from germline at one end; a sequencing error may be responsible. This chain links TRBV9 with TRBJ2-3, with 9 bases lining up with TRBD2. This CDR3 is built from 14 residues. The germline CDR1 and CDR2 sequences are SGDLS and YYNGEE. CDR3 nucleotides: TGTGCCAGCAGCCTAGAGGGACTAGCAGACACGCAGTATTTT. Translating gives CASSLEGLADTQYF. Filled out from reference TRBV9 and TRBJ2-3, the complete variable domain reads DSGVTQTPKHLITATGQRVTLRCSPRSGDLSVYWYQQSLDQGLQFLIQYYNGEERAKGNILERFSAQQFPDLHSELNLSSLELGDSALYFCASSLEGLADTQYFGPGTRLTVL.

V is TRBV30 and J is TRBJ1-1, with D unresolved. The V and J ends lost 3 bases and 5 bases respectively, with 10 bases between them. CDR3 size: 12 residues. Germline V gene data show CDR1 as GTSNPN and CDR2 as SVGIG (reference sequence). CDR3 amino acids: CAWSAGGTEAFF. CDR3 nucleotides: TGTGCCTGGAGCGCCGGTGGGACTGAAGCTTTCTTT.

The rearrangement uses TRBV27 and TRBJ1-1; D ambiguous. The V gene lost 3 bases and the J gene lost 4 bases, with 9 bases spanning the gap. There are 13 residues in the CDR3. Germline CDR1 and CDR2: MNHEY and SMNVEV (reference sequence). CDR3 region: CASSFKAATEAFF. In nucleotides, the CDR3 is TGTGCCAGCAGTTTTAAGGCTGCCACTGAAGCTTTCTTT.

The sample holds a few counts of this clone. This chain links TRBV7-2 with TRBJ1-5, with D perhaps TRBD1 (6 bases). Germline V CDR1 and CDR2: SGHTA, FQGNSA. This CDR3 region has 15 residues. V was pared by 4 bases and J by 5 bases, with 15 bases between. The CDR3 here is CASSSEGGADQPQHF. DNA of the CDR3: TGTGCCAGCAGCTCCGAAGGGGGGGCCGATCAGCCCCAGCATTTT.

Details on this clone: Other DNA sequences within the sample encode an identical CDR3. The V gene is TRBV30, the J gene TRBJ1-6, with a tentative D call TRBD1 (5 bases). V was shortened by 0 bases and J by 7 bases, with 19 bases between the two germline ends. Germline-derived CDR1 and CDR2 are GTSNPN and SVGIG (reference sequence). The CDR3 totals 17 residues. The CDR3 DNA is TGTGCCTGGAGTGTACTCTTCAGAGGGGTTGGCAATTCACCCCTCCACTTT. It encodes CAWSVLFRGVGNSPLHF.

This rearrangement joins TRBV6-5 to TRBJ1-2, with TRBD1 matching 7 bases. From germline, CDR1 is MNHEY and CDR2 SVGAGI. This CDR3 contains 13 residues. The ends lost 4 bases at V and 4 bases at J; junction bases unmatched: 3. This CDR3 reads CASSWDSPYGYTF. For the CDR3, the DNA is TGTGCCAGCAGTTGGGACAGCCCCTATGGCTACACCTTC.

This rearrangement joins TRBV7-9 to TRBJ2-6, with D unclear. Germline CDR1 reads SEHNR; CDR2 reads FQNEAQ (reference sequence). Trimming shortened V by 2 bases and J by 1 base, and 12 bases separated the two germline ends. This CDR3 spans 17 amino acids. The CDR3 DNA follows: TGTGCCAGCAGCTTATCAGCTTCCTCTTCTGGGGCCAACGTCCTGACTTTC. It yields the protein CASSLSASSSGANVLTF.

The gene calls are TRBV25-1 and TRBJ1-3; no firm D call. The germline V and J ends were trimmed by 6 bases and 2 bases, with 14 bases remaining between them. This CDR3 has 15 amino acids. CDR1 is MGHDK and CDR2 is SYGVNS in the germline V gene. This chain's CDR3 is CASSIGHGAGNTIYF. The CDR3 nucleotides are TGTGCCAGCAGCATTGGTCATGGGGCTGGAAACACCATATATTTT.

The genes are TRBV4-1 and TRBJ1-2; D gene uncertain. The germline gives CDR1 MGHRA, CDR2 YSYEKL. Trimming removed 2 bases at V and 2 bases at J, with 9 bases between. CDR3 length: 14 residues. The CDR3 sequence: CASSQRSFNYGYTF. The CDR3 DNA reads TGCGCCAGCAGCCAAAGGTCTTTCAACTATGGCTACACCTTC.

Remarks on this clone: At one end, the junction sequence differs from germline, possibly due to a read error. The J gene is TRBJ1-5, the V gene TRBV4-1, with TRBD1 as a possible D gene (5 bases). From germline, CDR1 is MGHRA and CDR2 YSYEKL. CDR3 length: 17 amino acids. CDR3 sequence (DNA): TGCGCCAGCAGCCAAGGACCGGGACGTCCGGCAGGGCAGCTCCAGCATTTT. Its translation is CASSQGPGRPAGQLQHF.